These 28 T cell receptor beta chains originate from one sample sequenced in a study of shared clonotypes between healthy human individuals. Here immunoSEQ multiplex PCR was the method, and the copy in TCRdb shows in-frame clones only, minus some. The sample lists 2 million to 2.5 million clones, 92% occurring once. Source material: naive CD4+ T cells from PBMCs. This sample's subset: CD45RA+ positively selected. Source of these receptors: a young man in good health. Some clones in this sample may be carry-over from other donors' samples.

The chain is built from TRBV6-1 and TRBJ2-1; the D is unclear. Trimming removed 6 bases at V and 5 bases at J, with 17 bases between. This CDR3 contains 15 residues. Germline CDR1 MNHNS, CDR2 SASEGT. CDR3 region: CASRKTGINDNEQFF. As DNA, the CDR3 is TGTGCCAGCAGGAAGACTGGAATAAACGACAATGAGCAGTTCTTC.

This clone was counted between two and nine times. This rearrangement joins TRBV28 to TRBJ1-1; D not certain. V lost 5 bases, J lost 1 base, and 5 bases lay in between. The germline CDR1 and CDR2 sequences are MDHEN and SYDVKM. The CDR3 has 12 residues. The CDR3 here is CASSRQNTEAFF. In DNA form, the CDR3 reads TGTGCCAGCAGTCGACAGAACACTGAAGCTTTCTTT.

About this clone itself: Other DNA sequences in this specimen translate into the identical CDR3. The chain employs TRBV7-3 and TRBJ1-2; D might be TRBD1 (6 bases). Trimming took 0 bases from V and 4 from J, leaving 6 bases between them. Germline CDR1 SGHTA, CDR2 FQGTGA. There are 13 residues in the CDR3. The CDR3 DNA reads TGTGCCAGCAGCTTAACAGGGGGCTATGGCTACACCTTC. It yields the protein CASSLTGGYGYTF. The complete variable domain, with remaining parts taken from reference TRBV7-3 and TRBJ1-2, reads GAGVSQTPSNKVTEKGKYVELRCDPISGHTALYWYRQSLGQGPEFLIYFQGTGAADDSGLPNDRFFAVRPEGSVSTLKIQRTERGDSAVYLCASSLTGGYGYTFGSGTRLTVV.

The chain is built from TRBV28 and TRBJ1-3, with D possibly matching TRBD1 (6 bases). Germline loops: CDR1 MDHEN, CDR2 SYDVKM. The CDR3 is 16 amino acids. Deletions cut 6 bases from V and 8 bases from J, with 23 bases between. CDR3 sequence reads: CASRLRDTRARDTIYF. The DNA for the CDR3 is TGTGCCAGCAGGTTACGGGACACCCGAGCAAGGGACACCATATATTTT.

The rearrangement links TRBV7-9 to TRBJ2-2; D not certain. The CDR3 has 18 amino acids. Looked up from germline, CDR1 is SEHNR and CDR2 is FQNEAQ (reference sequence). Trimming cost V 5 bases and J 1 base, with 20 bases left between them. In nucleotides, the CDR3 is TGTGCCAGCAGCCCACCTTTTTTCGGAAGCCGGAACACCGGGGAGCTGTTTTTT. It specifies CASSPPFFGSRNTGELFF.

On this clone itself: Other DNA sequences in this specimen translate into the identical CDR3. The genes are TRBV5-1 and TRBJ2-5; the D gene is possibly TRBD2 (6 bases). Between the trimmed V and J ends, which lost 6 bases and 5 bases, there was a span of 17 bases. The CDR3 is made up of 14 amino acids. The germline CDR1 and CDR2 sequences are SGHRS and YFSETQ. CDR3 sequence reads: CASNTGTPGETQYF. In DNA, the CDR3 is TGCGCCAGCAACACCGGGACTCCAGGGGAGACCCAGTACTTC.

The chain couples TRBV7-9 to TRBJ1-4; a weak D match, TRBD1 (5 bases). Germline lookup yields CDR1 SEHNR and CDR2 FQNEAQ (reference sequence). The CDR3 loop spans 13 amino acids. Deletions cut 7 bases from V and 8 bases from J, with 14 bases between. CDR3 in amino acids: CASMRGTEEKLFF. The DNA for the CDR3 is TGTGCCAGCATGAGGGGAACGGAGGAAAAACTGTTTTTT.

The gene calls are TRBV19 and TRBJ1-2; tentatively, D is TRBD1 (5 bases). Germline CDR1 and CDR2: LNHDA and SQIVND (reference sequence). The CDR3 is made up of 17 amino acids. Trimming removed 1 base at V and 2 bases at J, with 17 bases between. This CDR3 is CASSIAPSGRRNYGYTF. Here the CDR3 DNA reads TGTGCCAGTAGTATAGCTCCCTCGGGACGGAGAAACTATGGCTACACCTTC.

The CDR3 region is CASSPAPGLAGNNEQFF. CDR3 nucleotides: TGTGCCAGCAGTCCGGCCCCGGGACTAGCGGGAAACAATGAGCAGTTCTTC. The gene calls are TRBV2 and TRBJ2-1, with TRBD2 matching over 13 bases. With V trimmed by 5 bases and J by 5 bases, 9 bases remained unmatched. This CDR3 comprises 17 residues. From germline, CDR1 is SNHLY and CDR2 FYNNEI.

The chain uses TRBV7-3 and TRBJ2-3; 9 nucleotides agree with TRBD2. V shed 2 bases, J shed 2 bases, and the junction held 11 bases outside the gene matches. The CDR3 spans 18 residues. Germline V lookup: CDR1 SGHTA, CDR2 FQGTGA. CDR3 sequence (DNA): TGTGCCAGCAGCTTACTGGGACTAGCAGGCACCTACACAGATACGCAGTATTTT. Translating gives CASSLLGLAGTYTDTQYF.

The CDR3 protein is CASRFGTDTQYF. CDR3 coding DNA: TGTGCCAGCCGGTTTGGCACAGATACGCAGTATTTT. This chain uses TRBV6-1 with TRBJ2-3; D ambiguous. Trimming cost V 8 bases and J 1 base, with 7 bases left between them. The germline gives CDR1 MNHNS, CDR2 SASEGT. CDR3 length equals 12 residues.

The genes are TRBV18 and TRBJ1-4; 7 nucleotides align to TRBD1. V was pared by 8 bases and J by 3 bases, with 3 bases of the junction left unmatched. The CDR3 has 13 residues. Germline V gene sequence: CDR1 KGHSH, CDR2 LQKENI. This chain's CDR3 is CASQDRSNEKLFF. In nucleotides, the CDR3 is TGTGCCAGCCAGGACAGGTCTAATGAAAAACTGTTTTTT.

The chain joins TRBV6-1 to TRBJ1-4; weak D call: TRBD1 (5 bases). CDR3 length: 14 amino acids. Trimming cost V 7 bases and J 7 bases, with 16 bases left between them. Germline V gene sequence: CDR1 MNHNS, CDR2 SASEGT. The CDR3 loop reads CASTPRVSGEKLFF. For the CDR3, the DNA is TGTGCCAGCACCCCCAGGGTTTCGGGTGAAAAACTGTTTTTT.

The table lists this clone with a few counts. The chain links TRBV7-9 to TRBJ1-1; D not resolved. This CDR3 has 11 amino acids. CDR1 and CDR2 from the germline V gene are SEHNR and FQNEAQ (reference sequence). Trimming pared 11 bases from V and 3 bases from J, leaving 10 bases between. The CDR3, as DNA: TGTGCCGGAGCATTGGACACTGAAGCTTTCTTT. Its protein product is CAGALDTEAFF.

This chain joins TRBV7-2 and TRBJ1-2; D is perhaps TRBD1 (5 bases). V lost 5 bases to trimming and J lost 10 bases, with 20 bases between them. The CDR3 length is 14 residues. CDR1 and CDR2 from the germline V gene are SGHTA and FQGNSA. CDR3: CASSARDLKRDYTF. In DNA, the CDR3 is TGTGCCAGCAGCGCCCGGGACCTTAAGAGAGACTACACCTTC. The full variable domain, with the rest looked up from reference TRBV7-2 and TRBJ1-2, is GAGVSQSPSNKVTEKGKDVELRCDPISGHTALYWYRQSLGQGLEFLIYFQGNSAPDKSGLPSDRFSAERTGGSVSTLTIQRTQQEDSAVYLCASSARDLKRDYTFGSGTRLTVV.

The rearrangement links TRBV6-4 to TRBJ2-7; 11 bases match TRBD1. The CDR3 extends over 22 amino acids. V dropped 2 bases and J dropped 2; count of bases not matched to a gene: 23. In germline, CDR1 is MRHNA, CDR2 SNTAGT. This chain's CDR3 is CASSDDGQGALARTNRAYEQYF. Here the CDR3 DNA reads TGTGCCAGCAGTGACGACGGACAGGGGGCACTAGCCAGAACTAATAGGGCCTACGAGCAGTACTTC.

The genes are TRBV18 and TRBJ2-6; 7 nucleotides match TRBD1. Germline V gene lookup returns CDR1 KGHSH and CDR2 LQKENI. J lost 2 bases, V lost 3 bases, and 4 bases had no gene match. The CDR3 is 16 residues long. CDR3 amino acids: CASSPLTGPGANVLTF. DNA for the CDR3: TGTGCCAGCTCACCGTTGACAGGGCCTGGGGCCAACGTCCTGACTTTC.

Of note for this clone: Distinct nucleotide sequences in the sample also encode this CDR3. The rearrangement joins TRBV9 to TRBJ2-3; D gene uncertain. Germline loops: CDR1 SGDLS, CDR2 YYNGEE. V lost 3 bases and J 0 bases, leaving 5 bases between the germline ends. The length of the CDR3 is 13 residues. CDR3: CASSASSTDTQYF. In DNA, the CDR3 is TGTGCCAGCAGCGCGTCTAGCACAGATACGCAGTATTTT.

The rearrangement uses TRBV7-2 and TRBJ2-1; D possibly corresponds to TRBD2 (6 bases). The CDR3 runs 15 residues. Germline V gene lookup returns CDR1 SGHTA and CDR2 FQGNSA. V was shortened by 2 bases and J by 4 bases, with 12 bases between the two germline ends. CDR3 DNA: TGTGCCAGCAGCTTACGACGGGAGTATTACAATGAGCAGTTCTTC. Its translation is CASSLRREYYNEQFF. The full variable domain, in which reference TRBV7-2 and TRBJ2-1 provide the parts outside the CDR3, is GAGVSQSPSNKVTEKGKDVELRCDPISGHTALYWYRQSLGQGLEFLIYFQGNSAPDKSGLPSDRFSAERTGGSVSTLTIQRTQQEDSAVYLCASSLRREYYNEQFFGPGTRLTVL.

The rearrangement links TRBV29-1 to TRBJ1-3, with 7 bases lining up with TRBD1. CDR1 and CDR2 from the germline V gene are SQVTM and ANQGSEA. The CDR3 runs to 15 residues. The V segment lost 1 base and the J segment 3 bases; nucleotides outside the gene matches: 6. CDR3 nucleotide sequence: TGCAGCGTTGAAGGGGTTAGGGGGCATGGAAACACCATATATTTT. Protein sequence: CSVEGVRGHGNTIYF.

V gene TRBV7-3 combines with J gene TRBJ1-2; possibly TRBD1 for D (6 bases). V was clipped by 5 bases and J by 8 bases, with 21 bases between them. The CDR3 totals 15 residues. Germline V CDR1 and CDR2: SGHTA, FQGTGA. This CDR3 reads CASSPGTPAGSGYTF. The CDR3 DNA follows: TGTGCCAGCAGCCCCGGGACACCCGCCGGGTCCGGCTACACCTTC. Supplemented by reference TRBV7-3 and TRBJ1-2, the full variable domain reads GAGVSQTPSNKVTEKGKYVELRCDPISGHTALYWYRQSLGQGPEFLIYFQGTGAADDSGLPNDRFFAVRPEGSVSTLKIQRTERGDSAVYLCASSPGTPAGSGYTFGSGTRLTVV.

This chain links TRBV28 with TRBJ1-2; D ambiguous. V was shortened by 7 bases and J by 5 bases, with 11 bases between the two germline ends. This CDR3 region has 12 residues. Germline CDR1 MDHEN, CDR2 SYDVKM. The CDR3 bases are TGTGCCAGCACCACGCGGGGTTATGGCTACACCTTC. It yields the protein CASTTRGYGYTF.

The gene calls are TRBV28 and TRBJ2-5; TRBD2 matches at 7 bases. The CDR3 consists of 13 residues. V was clipped by 11 bases and J by 0 bases; unmatched bases: 6. CDR1 and CDR2 (germline): MDHEN, SYDVKM. The CDR3 DNA reads TGTGCCGGGAGCGGGGTACACCAAGAGACCCAGTACTTC. Translation gives CAGSGVHQETQYF.

The chain joins TRBV4-3 to TRBJ2-3, with TRBD2 matching over 8 bases. Germline CDR1 is LGHNA and CDR2 is YSLEER. This CDR3 comprises 17 residues. Trimming removed 2 bases from V and 8 bases from J; junction bases left unmatched: 15. The CDR3: CASSQSGAAGGGGTQYF. CDR3 nucleotides: TGCGCCAGCAGCCAATCCGGGGCGGCGGGAGGCGGGGGTACGCAGTATTTT.

This chain joins TRBV29-1 and TRBJ2-7; D call uncertain. This CDR3 is built from 11 residues. From germline, CDR1 is SQVTM and CDR2 ANQGSEA. Trimming stripped 6 bases from V and 7 bases from J, with 13 bases between. This CDR3 reads CSVSRTGEQYF. Here the CDR3 DNA reads TGCAGCGTCTCGCGTACCGGTGAGCAGTACTTC.

This clone was seen just once. At the DNA level, this CDR3 is encoded by other sequences in the same sample as well. The V and J genes are TRBV5-1 and TRBJ1-5; perhaps TRBD1 as D (5 bases). The V end lost 0 bases, the J end lost 3 bases, and 10 bases lay between the germline ends. The CDR3 contains 15 residues. Germline V gene lookup returns CDR1 SGHRS and CDR2 YFSETQ. The CDR3 spells CASSLEGGVNQPQHF. The CDR3 region has the DNA TGCGCCAGCAGCTTGGAGGGAGGGGTCAATCAGCCCCAGCATTTT.

Here the CDR3 reads CASSPRSTGELFF. Here the CDR3 DNA reads TGTGCCAGCAGTCCCAGGAGCACCGGGGAGCTGTTTTTT. The chain links TRBV6-5 to TRBJ2-2; D gene unclear. The length of the CDR3 is 13 residues. CDR1 and CDR2 (germline): MNHEY, SVGAGI. V was pared by 5 bases and J by 4 bases, with 8 bases between.

The chain recombines TRBV6-5 with TRBJ1-3; 7 bases line up with TRBD1. Per germline, CDR1 MNHEY and CDR2 SVGAGI. This CDR3 has 13 residues. With V trimmed by 8 bases and J by 5 bases, 6 bases remained unmatched. CDR3 protein: CASSGTARNTIYF. CDR3 in DNA: TGTGCCAGCTCCGGGACAGCCAGAAACACCATATATTTT.